This TCR beta chain emerged from a study of cytomegalovirus exposure and HLA in healthy donors. Findings and caveats of the study: While the bulk of TCR sequences proved rare, some public TCRs turned up in many donors. With later analysis, a missense DCLRE1C variant became linked to TCR beta V- and J-gene trimming. Several of the most significant clusters were apparently associated with common viral pathogens in a later analysis. It was shown in a later analysis that HLA-associated TCR beta chains were more clonally expanded than other, equally common chains.

Details on this clone: Its antigen remains unknown.

13 Jbeta primers and 60 Vbeta primers were used for the PCR. TCRdb's table, derived via immunoSEQ multiplex PCR, lists solely in-frame clones and lacks some. The sample holds under 200,000 clones, about 80% seen once. The sequence came from a girl aged 5 to 17 in good health and CMV-seropositive. The sample taken for sequencing was PBMCs.

CDR3 sequence reads: CASSLALDRGYEQYF. For the CDR3, the DNA is TGTGCCAGCAGCTTAGCGCTGGACAGGGGCTACGAGCAGTACTTC. The gene calls are TRBV7-2 and TRBJ2-7; 9 nucleotides agree with TRBD1. Germline values: CDR1 SGHTA, CDR2 FQGNSA. V was clipped by 0 bases and J by 3 bases; unmatched bases: 3. This CDR3 region has 15 residues.